Following are 16 T cell receptor beta chains from one sample sequenced in a study of blood T cell repertoires in COVID-19. Only in-frame clones appear in the TCRdb table, and some are missing; sequencing was by immunoSEQ multiplex PCR. This sample has more than 55,000 clones, with 80% to 90% found just once. Sequenced material: peripheral blood. Source of these receptors: a woman in her fifties or sixties with COVID-19, enrolled during active disease.

The chain recombines TRBV24-1 with TRBJ1-5; D remains ambiguous. CDR1 KGHDR and CDR2 SFDVKD come from the germline V gene. The CDR3 spans 14 residues. V was shortened by 6 bases and J by 3 bases, with 11 bases between the two germline ends. CDR3 region: CATSRGLYNQPQHF. The CDR3 DNA is TGTGCCACCAGTCGAGGGTTATACAATCAGCCCCAGCATTTT.

The chain is built from TRBV19 and TRBJ1-2; D possibly corresponds to TRBD1 (6 bases). This CDR3 comprises 12 residues. Looked up from germline, CDR1 is LNHDA and CDR2 is SQIVND (reference sequence). V was trimmed by 7 bases and J by 4 bases, leaving 10 bases between them. The CDR3 coding sequence is TGTGCCAGTACCACAGGGAGCTATGGCTACACCTTC. Translation gives CASTTGSYGYTF.

This sequence joins TRBV6-5 and TRBJ1-2, with 7 bases identical to TRBD1. V trimming: 2 bases; J trimming: 2 bases; junction bases outside the gene matches: 8. The CDR3 length is 16 residues. Germline CDR1 reads MNHEY; CDR2 reads SVGAGI. CDR3 sequence reads: CASSYARGPPNYGYTF. DNA for the CDR3: TGTGCCAGCAGTTACGCTAGGGGGCCCCCAAACTATGGCTACACCTTC.

V usage is TRBV10-3 and J usage is TRBJ2-2, with TRBD2 matching 11 bases. The length of the CDR3 is 17 residues. V was clipped by 2 bases and J by 4 bases; unmatched bases: 6. Germline V lookup: CDR1 ENHRY, CDR2 SYGVKD. The CDR3 region has the DNA TGTGCCATCAGTGAGCCGGGACTAGCGGAGCCCACCGGGGAGCTGTTTTTT. Protein sequence: CAISEPGLAEPTGELFF.

This chain joins TRBV28 and TRBJ1-2; TRBD1 agrees at 7 bases. CDR1 is MDHEN, CDR2 SYDVKM, per germline. The V and J ends lost 3 bases and 2 bases, in that order; junction bases with no gene match: 3. CDR3 size: 14 residues. CDR3: CASSLTGLNYGYTF. Here the CDR3 DNA reads TGTGCCAGCAGTTTGACAGGGCTCAACTATGGCTACACCTTC.

This chain uses TRBV10-3 with TRBJ1-2; D uncertain. There are 14 residues in the CDR3. CDR1 and CDR2 from the germline V gene are ENHRY and SYGVKD. V was shortened by 6 bases and J by 4 bases, with 15 bases between the two germline ends. As DNA, the CDR3 is TGTGCCATCAGCTCCAAGAGTCCTCTCTATGGCTACACCTTC. Its translation is CAISSKSPLYGYTF.

The genes are TRBV24-1 and TRBJ1-1; perhaps TRBD1 as D (6 bases). Per the germline V gene, CDR1 is KGHDR and CDR2 is SFDVKD. The CDR3 sequence is 15 residues long. Between the trimmed V and J ends, which lost 4 bases and 1 base, there was a span of 12 bases. The CDR3 protein is CATSEKGESNTEAFF. The CDR3 DNA reads as TGTGCCACCAGTGAGAAGGGGGAGTCGAACACTGAAGCTTTCTTT.

The V call is TRBV15, the J call TRBJ2-7; TRBD1 matches at 7 bases. Losses at the gene ends were 0 bases for V and 3 bases for J; bases not matched to a gene: 5. The germline CDR1 and CDR2 sequences are LNHNV and YYDKDF (reference sequence). This CDR3 is 15 amino acids long. The CDR3 DNA sequence: TGTGCCACCAGCAGAGACTTAGGGGGCCTCTACGAGCAGTACTTC. The encoded protein is CATSRDLGGLYEQYF.

The gene calls are TRBV24-1 and TRBJ2-3, with 10 positions matching TRBD2. This CDR3 spans 16 amino acids. V was pared by 3 bases and J by 1 base, with 3 bases of the junction left unmatched. Germline CDR1 reads KGHDR; CDR2 reads SFDVKD. The CDR3 protein is CATSDLGTSGTDTQYF. CDR3 DNA sequence: TGTGCCACCAGTGATCTCGGGACTAGCGGCACAGATACGCAGTATTTT.

The chain links TRBV6-2 or TRBV6-3 to TRBJ2-7; D not certain. The CDR3 sequence is 13 residues long. Trimming removed 2 bases from V and 5 bases from J, with 10 bases in between. Germline V gene lookup returns CDR1 MNHEY and CDR2 SVGEGT. CDR3 residues: CASSYRGWDEQYF. The CDR3 nucleotides read TGTGCCAGCAGTTACCGAGGCTGGGACGAGCAGTACTTC.

This clone was picked up a small number of times. This chain links TRBV5-1 with TRBJ1-1; 7 nucleotides match TRBD1. The V and J ends lost 0 bases and 4 bases, in that order; junction bases with no gene match: 9. The CDR3 has 16 residues. The germline CDR1 and CDR2 sequences are SGHRS and YFSETQ. In nucleotides, the CDR3 is TGCGCCAGCAGCTTGGGGGCAGGGGGAAGGGGCACTGAAGCTTTCTTT. As protein: CASSLGAGGRGTEAFF.

The chain employs TRBV3-1 (or the pseudogene TRBV3-2) and TRBJ1-2, with a weak D call TRBD1 (6 bases). The CDR3 spans 15 residues. Germline CDR1 reads LGHDT; CDR2 reads YNNKEL (reference sequence). V lost 4 bases, J lost 0 bases, and 12 bases lay in between. CDR3 DNA sequence: TGTGCCAGCAGCCTGGGGGCAGGGGCTAACTATGGCTACACCTTC. Translation gives CASSLGAGANYGYTF.

V usage is TRBV6-1 and J usage is TRBJ2-2, with D maybe TRBD2 (5 bases). CDR1 and CDR2 (germline): MNHNS, SASEGT. Trimming left V 3 bases short and J 4 bases short, with 9 bases between. This CDR3 contains 14 residues. The CDR3 DNA is TGTGCCAGCAGTGAGATCCGGGGCACCGGGGAGCTGTTTTTT. Encoded protein: CASSEIRGTGELFF.

The chain combines TRBV7-6 with TRBJ1-1; 8 bases align to TRBD1. Germline CDR1 reads SGHVS; CDR2 reads FNYEAQ. V lost 5 bases and J lost 5; bases outside the gene matches: 7. The CDR3 is made up of 14 amino acids. The CDR3 sequence: CASSPTGVGTEAFF. In DNA form, the CDR3 reads TGTGCCAGCAGCCCGACAGGGGTTGGTACTGAAGCTTTCTTT. The full variable domain, rest sourced from reference TRBV7-6 and TRBJ1-1, is GAGVSQSPRYKVTKRGQDVALRCDPISGHVSLYWYRQALGQGPEFLTYFNYEAQQDKSGLPNDRFSAERPEGSISTLTIQRTEQRDSAMYRCASSPTGVGTEAFFGQGTRLTVV.

This clone appeared a single time. The chain is built from TRBV4-1 and TRBJ2-3, with 7 bases that match TRBD2. In germline, CDR1 is MGHRA, CDR2 YSYEKL. The trim removed 0 bases at V and 0 bases at J, leaving 3 bases unmatched. The CDR3 covers 16 residues. The CDR3 reads CASSQEWRGSTDTQYF. The CDR3 region has the DNA TGCGCCAGCAGCCAAGAATGGCGGGGGAGCACAGATACGCAGTATTTT.

The chain employs TRBV9 and TRBJ1-1; 8 bases fit TRBD1. The CDR3 sequence is 13 residues long. Germline V gives CDR1 SGDLS, CDR2 YYNGEE. Trimming at V came to 4 bases and at J to 4 bases, leaving 3 bases not matched to a gene. CDR3 sequence: CASSNTGGTEAFF. CDR3 sequence (DNA): TGTGCCAGCAGCAATACAGGGGGCACTGAAGCTTTCTTT.